Reported below is one T cell receptor (beta chain). Time point described: pre-sensitization, week 0. The treatment was: therapeutic diphenylcyclopropenone sensitization with weekly scalp DPC. TCRdb re-analysed the RACE reads in MiXCR, keeping a single row per CDR3 protein. The sample has under 300,000 distinct CDR3 sequences; 7.5% to 9% are singletons. These data originate in a study of human T cells and chemical hapten exposure. The length of the CDR3 is 15 residues. V was cut by 0 bases and J by 7 bases, with 12 bases left in between. Germline CDR1 reads SGHNT; CDR2 reads YENEEA. This TCR was recovered from a man between 18 and 35 years old with alopecia areata. Some clones in this sample may be carry-over from other donors' samples. This specimen consisted of whole blood, obtained in connection with sensitization to the hapten diphenylcyclopropenone (DPC). This sequence joins TRBV11-3 and TRBJ2-2; no clear D. The CDR3 region has the DNA TGTGCCAGCAGCTTAGATAGGGCCCGTTACGGGGAGCTGTTTTTT. Translating it yields CASSLDRARYGELFF. Using reference TRBV11-3 and TRBJ2-2 for the parts outside the CDR3, the full variable domain is EAGVVQSPRYKIIEKKQPVAFWCNPISGHNTLYWYLQNLGQGPELLIRYENEEAVDDSQLPKDRFSAERLKGVDSTLKIQPAELGDSAVYLCASSLDRARYGELFFGEGSRLTVL.